This T cell receptor beta chain originates from a study of preoperative IRX-2 immunotherapy in early breast cancer (dated by TCRdb to between 2018 and 2020). The method was the immunoSEQ multiplex PCR assay. In its TCRdb copy, this immuneACCESS table keeps in-frame sequences only and misses some clones. Where compared with another copy, unresolved V genes explain less than half of these, and the others have no known cause. The sample includes some 2,000 clones, with roughly 77% observed a single time. 5.6% of the sample is held by the ten biggest clonotypes. Sample treatment or condition, as interpreted from the label and publication: preoperative locoregional IRX-2 cytokine immunotherapy. The samples were obtained from a phase Ib study that tested preoperative, locoregional IRX-2 cytokine immunotherapy meant to prime immune responses. Donors were patients with early-stage breast cancer who received IRX-2 before surgery.

Including cysteine and phenylalanine, the CDR3 has 14 amino acids. Just the 42-base CDR3 DNA is kept, in frame starting at base 1. V lost 0 bases and J lost 5 bases; the stretch between them is 11 bases long. Per the germline V gene, SGHDN is the CDR1 and FVKESK is the CDR2. Concerning this clone itself: What antigen it recognizes has not been identified. Qualities for individual bases were not recorded, and no much larger clone is one base off.

The source was tumor tissue, collected before IRX-2 immunotherapy. The V and J segments used are TRBV14 and TRBJ2-7; the D gene cannot be resolved reliably. The source of this sequence is a human donor with breast cancer. The nucleotide sequence is given as TGTGCCAGCAGCCAAGAAGTCCGTGCCAACGAGCAGTACTTC. It specifies CASSQEVRANEQYF.